A single sample gave rise to the 3 T cell receptor beta chains below, sequenced in a study of human T cells and chemical hapten exposure. TCRdb re-analysed the RACE reads in MiXCR, keeping a single row per CDR3 protein. The data show 90,000 or so distinct CDR3 sequences, around 7.9% seen once. Time point meaning: pre-sensitization, week 0. Treatment meaning: therapeutic diphenylcyclopropenone sensitization with weekly scalp DPC. Sample: whole blood, taken in connection with sensitization to the hapten diphenylcyclopropenone (DPC). These receptors came from a man aged 35 to 55 with alopecia areata. Some clones in this sample may be carry-over from other donors' samples.

This clonotype appeared many times. V usage is TRBV24-1 and J usage is TRBJ2-3, with D unresolved. Per the germline V gene, CDR1 is KGHDR and CDR2 is SFDVKD. Trimming stripped 3 bases from V and 2 bases from J, with 8 bases between. The CDR3 is made up of 14 amino acids. The CDR3 DNA sequence: TGTGCCACCAGTGATGCTCTTTACACAGATACGCAGTATTTT. Translated, it gives CATSDALYTDTQYF.

The rearrangement uses TRBV5-5 and TRBJ2-1, with a possible D match to TRBD2 (6 bases). Between the trimmed V and J ends, which lost 5 bases and 8 bases, there was a span of 17 bases. This CDR3 is 14 amino acids long. From germline, CDR1 is SGHKS and CDR2 YYEKEE (reference sequence). In DNA form, the CDR3 reads TGTGCCAGCAGGACAACGGGGGTTGCTGATGAGCAGTTCTTC. Encoded protein: CASRTTGVADEQFF.

This clonotype was seen a handful of times. This chain uses TRBV4-1 with TRBJ2-1; 10 bases map to TRBD2. The CDR3 length is 17 residues. Trimming removed 0 bases from V and 2 bases from J; junction bases left unmatched: 4. CDR1 and CDR2 from the germline V gene are MGHRA and YSYEKL. Here the CDR3 DNA reads TGCGCCAGCAGCCAAGATGCAACTAGCGGGGCCTACAATGAGCAGTTCTTC. Protein product: CASSQDATSGAYNEQFF.